This TCR beta chain was captured in a study of shared T cell receptors in the human thymus. V shed 4 bases and J 1 base; nucleotides not matched to a gene: 24. The CDR3 extends over 22 amino acids. Germline values: CDR1 SGHRS, CDR2 YFSETQ. Using immunoSEQ multiplex PCR, the repertoire was profiled, and TCRdb retains in-frame clones only, with some absent. The sample has some 760,000 clones, roughly 88% seen once. Another study also made use of these data, one on human thymus T cells. That source adds: Healthy Finnish infants having corrective surgery for congenital heart defects served as donors. Thymic resections from corrective heart surgery supplied the tissue. Blood and thymic repertoires both appeared biased in V and J gene usage. Thymic repertoires from unrelated individuals overlapped highly, related research reported.

The sample taken for sequencing was thymocytes. The chain uses TRBV5-1 and TRBJ1-4; 8 bases agree with TRBD1. The TCR comes from a girl less than two years old with a congenital heart defect. The CDR3 spells CASSSGQGPRIVGEGTNEKLFF. CDR3 bases: TGCGCCAGCAGCAGTGGACAGGGCCCCCGGATCGTCGGAGAGGGAACTAATGAAAAACTGTTTTTT.